This T cell receptor (beta chain) was recorded in a study of blood T cells in healthy people across ages. The study's findings and limits: It was not known whether donors were CMV positive (a possible confounder of expanded clonotype changes).

Through a sample-barcoded 5' primer and a J-beta primer mix, a second PCR was run for roughly 6 to 12 cycles. TCRdb analysed the 5' RACE reads with MiXCR anew, one entry per CDR3 protein. The top ten hold about 19% of the sample, which has just over 1 million distinct CDR3 sequences, less than 50% seen once. The CDR3 spans 14 residues. Per germline, CDR1 SGHTA and CDR2 FQGTGA. This clonotype was detected only once. Its target is unknown. The junction departs from germline at one end; a sequencing error may be responsible. The sample comprised blood. V and J are TRBV7-3 and TRBJ2-7, with TRBD2 matching over 8 bases. This receptor was taken from a woman between 55 and 75 years old in good health. This CDR3 reads CACSLSGSGYEQYF. The CDR3 nucleotides are TGTGCCTGCAGCCTGAGCGGGAGTGGCTACGAGCAGTACTTC.